The rows below give T cell receptor beta chains drawn from one sample of a study of cytomegalovirus exposure and HLA in healthy donors. Clones were sequenced by immunoSEQ multiplex PCR, and TCRdb holds only the in-frame ones, with some missing. This repertoire shows some 44,000 clones, around 50% found once; its top ten account for 9% to 13%. The specimen was PBMCs. The receptors were gathered from a human donor in good health. The CDR3 runs from the conserved cysteine through the conserved F or W.

v_call cdr3_aa
TRBV10-3 CAISERAREETQYF
TRBV28 CASSPGQGITNTEAFF
TRBV25-1 CASAGTSGTVDPQYF
TRBV4-3 CASSLTSRGLSSYEQYF
TRBV7-8 CACSLQTEKLFF
TRBV4-2 CASSQYGQGLDGYEQYF
TRBV6-6 CASSYGDRTNQPQHF
TRBV7-9 CASSGGGYYEQYF
TRBV18 CASSPGTALPYNEQFF
TRBV4-3 CASSLEGGDQPQHF
TRBV7-6 CASSLQTSYEQYF
TRBV19 CASGLAGGNEQYF
TRBV19 CASSLAGVRETQYF
TRBV4-3 CASSQVAVSNRVGEAFF
TRBV15 CATRQVGTASYEQYF
TRBV5-1 CASGKDRARANYGYTF
TRBV5-1 CASSITGFNTEAFF
TRBV18 CASSPPSGGHEKLFF
TRBV6-5 CASSRLQETQYF
TRBV18 CASSLVRAGTVSGNQPQHF
TRBV29-1 CSVAVGQGTHGYTF
TRBV27 CAPRRDLSSGNTIYF
TRBV7-8 CASSLGQKEKLFF
TRBV19 CASSTPSGGQETQYF
TRBV5-4 CASSLTDTQYF
TRBV27 CASSLTGGIGYTF
TRBV6-5 CASSLDRDYGYTF
TRBV7-2 CASSLGQTSGNTIYF
TRBV7-9 CASSLWRGTGSNREKLFF
TRBV30 CAIMRTGNTEAFF
TRBV28 CASSPTPGVGGQPQHF
TRBV11-3 CASSLDGLAGGNTDTQYF
TRBV6-5 CASSKGDSYEQYF
TRBV4-1 CASSQVGEYGYTF
TRBV7-2 CASSSAGGGKNIQYF
TRBV5-4 CASSLRGGAGATEAFF
TRBV7-6 CASSFVAGGYNEQFF
TRBV19 CASSKAGGFRDNEQFF
TRBV18 CASSQTGTSNYGYTF
TRBV9 CASSLRGGSANTGELFF
TRBV27 CASSLDRGGPADTQYF
TRBV11-2 CASSGGRAGFEQYF
TRBV6-6 CASRPGLAGVATQYF
TRBV7-2 CASSSQAGPPYNEQFF
TRBV27 CASSIYLNRREGRDEQFF
TRBV2 CASSEHSLNTEAFF
TRBV7-2 CASSLNYRGRRNTEAFF
TRBV4-3 CASSQYTGGTATNEKLFF